The 27 T cell receptor beta chains below were found in one sample sequenced in a study of tissue T cells after allogeneic stem cell transplantation. Time point reported: mouse harvest day 7 after allogeneic transplant. The graft held 10^6 splenic CD5+ T cells and 10^7 T-cell-depleted bone marrow cells. Libraries were prepared by immunoSEQ multiplex PCR; TCRdb keeps only in-frame clonotypes and omits some of them. The sample includes around 7,000 clones, 50% of them seen just once. Sequencing was performed on lymph node tissue. Receptors were obtained from a female BALB/c mouse given C57BL/6 T cells with graft-versus-host disease after an allogeneic hematopoietic cell transplant.

In regard to this clone: The gene names given are mouse names. The read terminates 1 residue ahead of where the CDR3 ends, so the germline J gene completes it. V is TRBV12-1 and J is TRBJ1-3; 9 nucleotides align to TRBD1. V dropped 2 bases and J dropped 0; count of bases not matched to a gene: 7. This CDR3 spans 17 amino acids. From germline, CDR1 is SGHSN and CDR2 HYEKVE. This chain's CDR3 is CASSPRQGGNSGNTLYF. The CDR3 DNA, read in part, is TGTGCCAGCTCTCCGCGACAGGGGGGTAATTCTGGAAATACGCTCTAT.

This clone appeared a single time. These gene names are mouse names. Read coverage stops 1 residue before the CDR3 terminus; the germline J gene supplies the remainder. This rearrangement joins TRBV4 to TRBJ1-1, with D tentatively TRBD1 (5 bases). Trimming pared 4 bases from V and 0 bases from J, leaving 9 bases between. Germline CDR1 and CDR2: LGHDT and YNNKQL (reference sequence). This CDR3 region has 14 residues. This CDR3 reads CASSWDRTNTEVFF. The sequenced CDR3 bases are TGTGCCAGCAGCTGGGACCGAACAAACACAGAAGTCTTC.

Notes on this clone: The gene names given are mouse names. The CDR3 end is not reached by the read, which stops 1 residue before it; the germline J gene fills it in. The chain links TRBV19 to TRBJ2-7; tentative D call: TRBD2 (7 bases). CDR3 size: 15 residues. V gave up 2 bases and J gave up 5 bases, with 17 bases separating them. Germline CDR1 and CDR2: FNHDT and SITEND (reference sequence). The CDR3 DNA, read in part, is TGTGCCAGCAGTATGGGCGACAAGGGGGGGAATGAACAGTAC. It is translated as CASSMGDKGGNEQY. Given in full, the CDR3 is CASSMGDKGGNEQYF.

For this clone: Gene names and germline match the mouse. The DNA ends 1 residue before the CDR3 does, and the rest of the CDR3 is filled in from the germline J gene. The V call is TRBV31, the J call TRBJ2-4; no definite D call. The ends were cut back, 0 bases at V and 6 bases at J, with 4 bases in the middle. The germline V gene has CDR1 GKSSPN and CDR2 SITVG. This CDR3 contains 11 residues. The CDR3 protein is CAWSLLNTLYF. CDR3 DNA, as far as it was read: TGTGCCTGGAGTCTCCTGAACACCTTGTAC.

This clone has only one observation. Gene names are the mouse ones. With the read ending 1 residue before the CDR3 end, the germline J gene is used to fill in that end. The V call is TRBV1, the J call TRBJ2-4; 7 bases line up with TRBD1. Germline V CDR1 and CDR2: NSQYPW, LRSPGD (reference sequence). The V segment lost 0 bases and the J segment 2 bases; nucleotides outside the gene matches: 2. The length of the CDR3 is 15 residues. Incomplete CDR3 DNA: TGCACCTGCAGTGCAGAGGGACAGATTCAAAACACCTTGTAC. This gives the protein CTCSAEGQIQNTLY. The whole CDR3 protein is CTCSAEGQIQNTLYF.

Points on this clone: Gene labels here are mouse ones. The DNA ends 1 residue before the CDR3 does, and the rest of the CDR3 is filled in from the germline J gene. The chain carries TRBV3 and TRBJ1-3; 9 bases map to TRBD1. The V segment lost 3 bases and the J segment 9 bases; nucleotides outside the gene matches: 0. The CDR3 covers 12 residues. Germline CDR1 is SNHLY and CDR2 is FYNGKV (reference sequence). CDR3 DNA, as far as it was read: TGTGCCAGCAGCTTGACAGGGGGTACGCTCTAT. Protein sequence: CASSLTGGTLY. The full CDR3 protein reads CASSLTGGTLYF.

The count of this clone is one. Genes and germline come from the mouse. The read comes to an end 1 residue before the CDR3 does, leaving the germline J gene to fill in the end. The chain carries TRBV15 and TRBJ2-7; 9 bases are a match to TRBD1. The CDR3 covers 14 residues. Trimming took 2 bases from V and 6 from J; bases not matched to a gene: 5. Germline CDR1 is SGHND and CDR2 is FRSKSL. Here the CDR3 reads CASSLPDRGREQYF. CDR3 DNA (partial): TGTGCCAGCAGTTTACCGGACAGGGGTCGTGAACAGTAC.

In the case of this clone: The genes are named according to mouse. The read is 1 residue too short to cover the CDR3 end, so that end is filled in from the germline J gene. The V call is TRBV13-2, the J call TRBJ2-4; no clear D. CDR3 size: 13 residues. Trimming took off 0 bases at V and 0 bases at J, with 2 bases between the two ends. In germline, CDR1 is NNHNN, CDR2 SYGAGS (reference sequence). Partial CDR3 DNA: TGTGCCAGCGGTGATGAAAGTCAAAACACCTTGTAC. It codes for CASGDESQNTLY. The whole CDR3 reads CASGDESQNTLYF.

Of note for this clone: Mouse germline and gene names are used. Read data end 1 residue before the CDR3 end; the end is taken from the germline J gene. The rearrangement uses TRBV12-1 and TRBJ2-5; 9 bases match TRBD2. The CDR3 loop spans 15 amino acids. Germline values: CDR1 SGHSN, CDR2 HYEKVE. With V trimmed by 0 bases and J by 6 bases, 6 bases remained unmatched. The CDR3 DNA, read in part, is TGTGCCAGCTCTCTCGATGGGGGGGCGCGGGACACCCAGTAC. Translating gives CASSLDGGARDTQY. The CDR3 reads in full as CASSLDGGARDTQYF.

Concerning this clone itself: Mouse names are used for the genes. The read stops 1 residue short of the end of the CDR3; the missing end is completed from the germline J gene. This chain connects TRBV12-1 to TRBJ2-7; D not certain. V lost 4 bases, J lost 7 bases, and 13 bases lay in between. CDR3 length: 12 residues. CDR1 and CDR2 from the germline V gene are SGHSN and HYEKVE. The DNA read from the CDR3 is TGTGCCAGCTCCCCGACAATTTTAGAACAGTAC. Protein sequence: CASSPTILEQY. The whole CDR3 sequence reads CASSPTILEQYF.

As concerns this clone: Gene labels here are mouse ones. The sequenced fragment ends 1 residue before the CDR3 boundary, so the rest is inferred from the germline J gene. This chain uses TRBV23 with TRBJ1-2. The CDR3 sequence is 12 residues long. The V gene's germline CDR1 is KGHTA and CDR2 FQNQQP. The CDR3 sequence is CSSSQRHSDYTF. Partial CDR3 DNA: TGCTCCAGCAGTCAAAGGCACTCCGACTACACC.

A remark on this clone: The gene names here belong to mouse. The CDR3 end lies 1 residue beyond the end of the read and is filled in from the germline J gene. The chain links TRBV3 to TRBJ1-3; D call uncertain. The CDR3 has 14 residues. The germline V and J ends were trimmed by 4 bases and 0 bases, with 7 bases remaining between them. In germline, CDR1 is SNHLY, CDR2 FYNGKV (reference sequence). CDR3 sequence reads: CASSSRSSGNTLYF. CDR3 DNA (partial): TGTGCCAGCAGCTCCCGCAGTTCTGGAAATACGCTCTAT.

As concerns this clone: The germline and genes are mouse ones. Coverage ceases 1 residue before the CDR3 finishes, and the germline J gene fills in the end. This chain connects TRBV3 to TRBJ2-4; D ambiguous. The CDR3 consists of 14 residues. The germline gives CDR1 SNHLY, CDR2 FYNGKV (reference sequence). Trimming removed 5 bases at V and 0 bases at J, with 9 bases between. This CDR3 is CASSPTSSQNTLYF. The CDR3 bases that were read are TGTGCCAGCAGCCCAACAAGTAGTCAAAACACCTTGTAC.

In regard to this clone: The gene symbols are mouse symbols. The read gets to within 1 residue of the CDR3 end, and the germline J gene fills in the rest. The V gene is TRBV2, the J gene TRBJ2-1; D is unclear. The V end lost 0 bases, the J end lost 0 bases, and 6 bases lay between the germline ends. CDR1 and CDR2 from the germline V gene are LGHNA and YSYQKL. The CDR3 is 15 residues long. CDR3 sequence reads: CASSQDTDNYAEQFF. Incomplete CDR3 DNA: TGTGCCAGCAGCCAAGATACAGATAACTATGCTGAGCAGTTC.

Comment on this clone: Germline and genes: mouse. The read comes to an end 1 residue before the CDR3 does, leaving the germline J gene to fill in the end. The chain couples TRBV16 to TRBJ2-5; D possibly corresponds to TRBD2 (6 bases). This CDR3 region has 16 residues. Trimming pared 1 base from V and 0 bases from J, leaving 11 bases between. CDR1 is SGHSA, CDR2 FRNQAP, per germline. CDR3 protein: CASSLAWGTNQDTQYF. CDR3 DNA, as far as it was read: TGTGCAAGCAGCTTAGCCTGGGGAACTAACCAAGACACCCAGTAC.

Of note for this clone: Gene names and germline refer to mouse. The read ends 1 residue before the CDR3 terminus; that terminus is restored from the germline J gene. The sample holds other DNA sequences that translate to the same CDR3. The chain joins TRBV12-2 to TRBJ2-4, with D perhaps being TRBD1 or TRBD2 (5 bases each). Per germline, CDR1 SGHLS and CDR2 HYDKME. With 0 bases removed from V and 0 bases from J, the gap between germline ends came to 6 bases. There are 14 residues in the CDR3. The CDR3 reads CASSLGGSQNTLYF. The CDR3 DNA, read in part, is TGTGCCAGCTCTCTCGGGGGTAGTCAAAACACCTTGTAC.

A word on this clone: Gene and germline names: mouse. The read halts 1 residue ahead of the CDR3 end, with the missing end drawn from the germline J gene. The chain has TRBV17 and TRBJ2-7, with 10 bases matching TRBD2. Germline lookup yields CDR1 MNHDT and CDR2 YYDKIL. The CDR3 covers 11 residues. Unmatched junction bases numbered 1, after V lost 7 bases and J lost 7 bases. CDR3 DNA, as far as it was read: TGTGCTAGCAAGACTGGGGGGGAACAGTAC. Translation: CASKTGGEQY. The complete CDR3 reads CASKTGGEQYF.

To note about this clone: Gene names and germline match the mouse. The read ends 1 residue shy of where the CDR3 ends; the end is completed using the germline J gene. The rearrangement joins TRBV5 to TRBJ2-7; 14 positions match TRBD2. The CDR3 covers 15 residues. Germline CDR1 and CDR2: LGHNA and YNLKQL (reference sequence). V trimming: 4 bases; J trimming: 7 bases; junction bases outside the gene matches: 6. The sequenced CDR3 bases are TGTGCCAGCAGCCGGGACTGGGGGGGCGCGGGGGAACAGTAC. Translating it yields CASSRDWGGAGEQY. The entire CDR3 protein is CASSRDWGGAGEQYF.

Regarding this clone: Mouse gene names and germline throughout. The CDR3 spells CASSWDWPYEQYF. CDR3 DNA (partial): TGTGCCAGCAGTTGGGACTGGCCTTATGAACAGTAC. V and J are TRBV13-3 and TRBJ2-7; 8 nucleotides agree with TRBD2. The read ends 1 residue early relative to the CDR3; the germline J gene fills the gap. The V segment lost 4 bases and the J segment 4 bases; nucleotides outside the gene matches: 4. From germline, CDR1 is NNHDY and CDR2 SYVADS. The CDR3 is 13 residues long.

As regards this clone: Here the gene names and germline are mouse. The chain's CDR3 is CASSDYTGRGNSPLYF. The part of the CDR3 DNA that was read is TGTGCCAGCAGTGATTACACAGGGAGAGGTAATTCGCCCCTCTAC. The chain joins TRBV13-1 to TRBJ1-6; possible D gene TRBD1, 6 bases. The read ends 1 residue shy of where the CDR3 ends; the end is completed using the germline J gene. TRBJ1-6 is sorted into the ORF group, with uncertain function. Germline values: CDR1 NSHNY, CDR2 SYGAGN. V was trimmed by 1 base and J by 6 bases, leaving 14 bases between them. CDR3 length: 16 amino acids.

This clone has just a few counts. Here the gene names and germline are mouse. The CDR3 protein is CASSFTGGAETLYF. CDR3 bases read: TGTGCCAGCAGTTTCACAGGAGGTGCAGAAACGCTGTAT. The J gene is TRBJ2-3, the V gene TRBV15; perhaps TRBD1 as D (5 bases). The CDR3 is cut off 1 residue early in the read; its end comes from the germline J gene. The CDR3 loop spans 14 amino acids. Germline V gives CDR1 SGHND, CDR2 FRSKSL. Trimming took 3 bases from V and 1 from J, leaving 8 bases between them.

Worth noting for this clone: Mouse names are used for the genes. The CDR3 end lies 1 residue beyond the end of the read and is filled in from the germline J gene. The gene calls are TRBV2 and TRBJ2-1; TRBD1 aligns across 8 bases. Germline trimming cut 0 bases from V and 1 base from J; bases unmatched to any gene: 2. In germline, CDR1 is LGHNA, CDR2 YSYQKL. CDR3 length equals 16 residues. The chain's CDR3 is CASSQDRTGNYAEQFF. The DNA read from the CDR3 is TGTGCCAGCAGCCAAGATAGGACAGGGAACTATGCTGAGCAGTTC.

This clone was seen just once. Any gene name here is a mouse gene name. The CDR3 is cut off 1 residue early in the read; its end comes from the germline J gene. The sample has other DNA sequences that encode this CDR3 too. The chain recombines TRBV26 with TRBJ2-7, with 9 bases aligning to TRBD2. V trimming: 5 bases; J trimming: 4 bases; junction bases outside the gene matches: 0. Germline V CDR1 and CDR2: KGHPV, FQNQEV (reference sequence). This CDR3 contains 12 residues. The CDR3 protein is CASSGTGYEQYF. The CDR3 bases that were read are TGTGCCAGCAGTGGGACTGGGTATGAACAGTAC.

This clone showed up just once. Gene names are mouse gene names. The read comes to an end 1 residue before the CDR3 does, leaving the germline J gene to fill in the end. The chain carries TRBV20 and TRBJ2-1; 9 nucleotides agree with TRBD2. This CDR3 region has 13 residues. The trim removed 5 bases at V and 4 bases at J, leaving 3 bases unmatched. CDR1 is GFQATS and CDR2 is STVNSAI in the germline V gene. The CDR3 protein is CGASGGGYAEQFF. The DNA read from the CDR3 is TGTGGTGCTTCTGGGGGGGGGTATGCTGAGCAGTTC.

Remarks on this clone: Gene and germline names: mouse. The CDR3 end lies 1 residue beyond the end of the read and is filled in from the germline J gene. The chain links TRBV3 to TRBJ2-2; no reliable D call. The CDR3 has 14 amino acids. Germline loops: CDR1 SNHLY, CDR2 FYNGKV (reference sequence). The V and J ends lost 3 bases and 1 base respectively, with 6 bases between them. The chain's CDR3 is CASSLNRNTGQLYF. Partial CDR3 DNA: TGTGCCAGCAGCTTGAACAGAAACACCGGGCAGCTCTAC.

Turning to this clone: The gene symbols are mouse symbols. CDR3 loop: CASSDWGGNEQYF. The DNA read from the CDR3 is TGTGCCAGCAGTGACTGGGGGGGCAATGAACAGTAC. This chain uses TRBV13-3 with TRBJ2-7, with 10 bases matching TRBD2. The read is 1 residue too short to cover the CDR3 end, so that end is filled in from the germline J gene. J gave up 5 bases and V 2 bases, and 1 base lay outside the gene matches. This CDR3 is built from 13 residues. Germline loops: CDR1 NNHDY, CDR2 SYVADS.

Concerning this clone: Genes and germline are mouse. The read comes to an end 1 residue before the CDR3 does, leaving the germline J gene to fill in the end. The chain links TRBV12-1 to TRBJ2-5, with 10 positions matching TRBD2. Trimming cost V 0 bases and J 6 bases; bases outside gene matches: 8. This CDR3 spans 16 amino acids. Germline CDR1 is SGHSN and CDR2 is HYEKVE. CDR3 DNA (partial): TGTGCCAGCTCTCTCGAGGGCTGGGGGGGCGCGGACACCCAGTAC. Amino acid sequence: CASSLEGWGGADTQY. The full-length CDR3 reads as CASSLEGWGGADTQYF.